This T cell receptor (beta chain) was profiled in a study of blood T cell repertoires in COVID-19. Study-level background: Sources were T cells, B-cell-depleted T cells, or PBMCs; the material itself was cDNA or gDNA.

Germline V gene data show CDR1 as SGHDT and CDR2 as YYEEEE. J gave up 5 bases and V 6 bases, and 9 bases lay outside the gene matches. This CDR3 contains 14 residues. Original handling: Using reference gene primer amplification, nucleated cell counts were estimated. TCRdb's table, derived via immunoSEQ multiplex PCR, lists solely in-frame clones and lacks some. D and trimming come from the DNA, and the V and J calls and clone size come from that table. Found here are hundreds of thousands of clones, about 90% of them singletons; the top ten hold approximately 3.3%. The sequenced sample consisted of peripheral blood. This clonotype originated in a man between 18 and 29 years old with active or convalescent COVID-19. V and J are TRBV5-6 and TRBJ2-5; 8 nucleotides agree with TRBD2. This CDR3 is CASIFGRGRETQYF. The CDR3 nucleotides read TGTGCCAGCATTTTCGGGAGGGGCCGGGAGACCCAGTACTTC.